The 19 T cell receptor beta chains in this list originate from one sample, sequenced in a study of regulatory T cells in long-lasting Graves disease. Time point described: persistent/refractory GD, antithyroid drugs over 5 years with positive TRAb. RNA extracted from PBMCs served as the sequencing template. Sequencing libraries for TCR beta were prepared with iRepertoire HTBI primers and Arm-PCR of CDR3 regions. Each CDR3 protein is one row after TCRdb ran MiXCR on the multiplex PCR reads. This table has approximately 500,000 distinct CDR3 sequences, roughly 21% appearing once. The specimen comprised peripheral blood mononuclear cells (PBMCs), sampled when the disease was refractory, from a patient treated with antithyroid drugs. All receptors come from a female donor with Graves disease.

In this sample, this clonotype turned up many times. The V call is TRBV27, the J call TRBJ1-2; TRBD1 agrees at 8 bases. The ends lost 6 bases at V and 6 bases at J; junction bases unmatched: 9. Germline CDR1 MNHEY, CDR2 SMNVEV (reference sequence). The CDR3 spans 14 residues. The CDR3 spells CASRKDQGADGYTF. In DNA, the CDR3 is TGTGCCAGCAGGAAGGATCAGGGGGCCGATGGCTACACCTTC.

V is TRBV12-3 or TRBV12-4 and J is TRBJ1-1; 8 bases are shared with TRBD1. CDR3 length: 14 amino acids. V trimming: 7 bases; J trimming: 3 bases; junction bases outside the gene matches: 7. The DNA for the CDR3 is TGTGCCAGCACCCTCGGCAGGGGGCACACTGAAGCTTTCTTT. This codes for CASTLGRGHTEAFF.

This clonotype has a count of ten or more. The chain couples TRBV6-2 or TRBV6-3 to TRBJ2-7; possible D gene TRBD1, 6 bases. V was trimmed by 2 bases and J by 2 bases, leaving 13 bases between them. Germline CDR1 and CDR2: MNHEY and SVGEGT. The CDR3 has 15 residues. The CDR3 region has the DNA TGTGCCAGCAGTTACGGCACAGGGCACCCCTACGAGCAGTACTTC. Protein: CASSYGTGHPYEQYF.

As for this clonotype: One end of the junction does not line up with germline, which may come from a read error. This chain connects TRBV6-6 to TRBJ1-6; D unresolved. Germline V lookup: CDR1 MNHNY, CDR2 SVGAGI (reference sequence). CDR3 length equals 14 residues. CDR3: CAGSYSGNNSPLHF. In nucleotides, the CDR3 is TGTGCCGGCAGTTACTCGGGGAATAATTCACCCCTCCACTTT.

This clonotype was seen repeatedly, ten times or more. The chain is built from TRBV11-2 and TRBJ1-5; no firm D call. Germline CDR1 is SGHAT and CDR2 is FQNNGV. CDR3 size: 13 residues. Deletions cut 0 bases from V and 5 bases from J, with 5 bases between. The CDR3 loop reads CASSLDLDQPQHF. The DNA for the CDR3 is TGTGCCAGCAGCTTAGATCTGGATCAGCCCCAGCATTTT.

This clonotype was recorded once. J is TRBJ2-3 and V is TRBV5-1, with a tentative D call TRBD1 (6 bases). Per germline, CDR1 SGHRS and CDR2 YFSETQ. Trimming stripped 0 bases from V and 6 bases from J, with 14 bases between. This CDR3 contains 15 residues. The CDR3 is CASSLGTAPTDTQYF. The CDR3 DNA follows: TGCGCCAGCAGCTTGGGGACAGCTCCTACCGATACGCAGTATTTT. The full variable domain, rest sourced from reference TRBV5-1 and TRBJ2-3, is KAGVTQTPRYLIKTRGQQVTLSCSPISGHRSVSWYQQTPGQGLQFLFEYFSETQRNKGNFPGRFSGRQFSNSRSEMNVSTLELGDSALYLCASSLGTAPTDTQYFGPGTRLTVL.

In this sample, this clonotype turned up a few times. CDR3 in amino acids: CSVEEKGNYTF. CDR3 DNA sequence: TGCAGCGTTGAAGAAAAGGGAAACTACACCTTC. The chain couples TRBV29-1 to TRBJ1-2; no reliable D call. V lost 0 bases to trimming and J lost 10 bases, with 9 bases between them. The CDR3 sequence is 11 residues long. Germline CDR1 and CDR2: SQVTM and ANQGSEA.

In this sample, this clonotype turned up many times. The chain carries TRBV5-1 and TRBJ2-5; 7 nucleotides align to TRBD1. CDR3 length: 15 amino acids. The germline V gene encodes CDR1 SGHRS and CDR2 YFSETQ. V lost 3 bases and J lost 2; bases outside the gene matches: 7. The CDR3, as DNA: TGCGCCAGCAGCTCGGGACAGCCTTTACAAGAGACCCAGTACTTC. Protein product: CASSSGQPLQETQYF.

This clonotype was recorded at least ten times. The V and J genes are TRBV2 and TRBJ2-2; TRBD2 matches at 8 bases. This CDR3 is built from 14 residues. Germline V gives CDR1 SNHLY, CDR2 FYNNEI. Germline trimming cut 5 bases from V and 3 bases from J; bases unmatched to any gene: 2. The CDR3, as DNA: TGTGCCAGCAGTAAGCGGGGGTACACCGGGGAGCTGTTTTTT. This translates into CASSKRGYTGELFF. The variable domain in full, with the rest retrieved from reference TRBV2 and TRBJ2-2, is EPEVTQTPSHQVTQMGQEVILRCVPISNHLYFYWYRQILGQKVEFLVSFYNNEISEKSEIFDDQFSVERPDGSNFTLKIRSTKLEDSAMYFCASSKRGYTGELFFGEGSRLTVL.

This clonotype occurred a few times. This sequence joins TRBV2 and TRBJ1-3; TRBD1 aligns across 7 bases. This CDR3 is built from 13 residues. The junction had 6 bases not matched to a gene; V was cut back by 5 bases and J by 8 bases. CDR1 is SNHLY and CDR2 is FYNNEI in the germline V gene. This CDR3 reads CASSSLQGDTIYF. The CDR3 DNA reads TGTGCCAGCAGTTCACTCCAGGGGGACACCATATATTTT.

This clonotype has ten or more counts. The chain's CDR3 is CATSRDWAGYTF. Written as DNA, the CDR3 is TGTGCCACCAGCAGAGATTGGGCCGGCTACACCTTC. V usage is TRBV15 and J usage is TRBJ1-2; no definite D call. Germline values: CDR1 LNHNV, CDR2 YYDKDF (reference sequence). V shed 0 bases and J shed 8 bases, with 7 bases lying between them. CDR3 length: 12 amino acids.

This clonotype was seen ten or more times. The chain carries TRBV20-1 and TRBJ2-5; TRBD2 matches 12 bases. The CDR3 consists of 16 residues. Trimming took 0 bases from V and 1 from J; bases not matched to a gene: 3. Germline assignment: CDR1 DFQATT and CDR2 SNEGSKA (reference sequence). The CDR3 loop reads CSARELAGGSQETQYF. The CDR3 bases are TGCAGTGCTAGAGAACTAGCGGGGGGCTCCCAAGAGACCCAGTACTTC.

This clonotype was seen more than once but under ten times. J is TRBJ1-5 and V is TRBV7-9; tentative D call: TRBD1 (6 bases). Germline V gives CDR1 SEHNR, CDR2 FQNEAQ (reference sequence). This CDR3 region has 14 residues. Trimming removed 4 bases at V and 3 bases at J, with 10 bases between. CDR3: CASSSGHPNQPQHF. Here the CDR3 DNA reads TGTGCCAGCAGCTCGGGACACCCCAATCAGCCCCAGCATTTT.

This clonotype was picked up a small number of times. V gene TRBV19 combines with J gene TRBJ1-5, with D hard to call. Trimming removed 3 bases from V and 3 bases from J, with 12 bases in between. The CDR3 contains 15 residues. CDR1 and CDR2 (germline): LNHDA, SQIVND (reference sequence). The CDR3 nucleotides read TGTGCCAGTAGTATCATGGGCCAGAACAATCAGCCCCAGCATTTT. This encodes CASSIMGQNNQPQHF.

The chain employs TRBV4-1 and TRBJ1-1; D uncertain. The germline V gene has CDR1 MGHRA and CDR2 YSYEKL. The V gene lost 2 bases and the J gene lost 8 bases, with 18 bases spanning the gap. The CDR3 spans 15 residues. The CDR3 DNA is TGCGCCAGCAGCCAACCGGCGAGGAGAGGCAAAGAAGCTTTCTTT. Protein product: CASSQPARRGKEAFF.

This clonotype was picked up a small number of times. The chain has TRBV30 and TRBJ1-1; D remains unclear. Deletions cut 3 bases from V and 0 bases from J, with 5 bases between. The CDR3 consists of 12 residues. CDR1 and CDR2 (germline): GTSNPN, SVGIG (reference sequence). The CDR3 is CAWRALNTEAFF. The DNA of the CDR3 is TGTGCCTGGAGAGCATTGAACACTGAAGCTTTCTTT.

DNA of the CDR3: TGTGCCACCAGATCTAGCATCCGTGTCACCGGGGAGCTGTTTTTT. The encoded protein is CATRSSIRVTGELFF. The chain carries TRBV15 and TRBJ2-2; possibly TRBD2 for D (5 bases). Germline lookup yields CDR1 LNHNV and CDR2 YYDKDF (reference sequence). CDR3 length equals 15 residues. Trimming removed 6 bases at V and 4 bases at J, with 15 bases between.

Turning to this clonotype: This may arise from a read error, as a much more abundant clone is one base away. The CDR3 loop is CASSSKDWDNSPLHF. CDR3 in DNA: TGTGCCAGCAGCTCGAAGGACTGGGATAATTCACCCCTCCACTTT. The V and J genes are TRBV7-2 and TRBJ1-6, with unresolved D. V dropped 4 bases and J dropped 5 bases, with 12 bases sitting between them. The CDR3 covers 15 residues. Looked up from germline, CDR1 is SGHTA and CDR2 is FQGNSA.

V gene TRBV18 combines with J gene TRBJ1-4; maybe TRBD1 (5 bases). Trimming stripped 3 bases from V and 8 bases from J, with 13 bases between. Germline loops: CDR1 KGHSH, CDR2 LQKENI. This CDR3 region has 14 residues. This CDR3 is CASSPSGAREKLFF. The CDR3 nucleotides are TGTGCCAGCTCACCCTCCGGGGCGAGGGAAAAACTGTTTTTT.